This TCR beta chain came from a study of OX40 agonist ivuxolimab in advanced cancers. TCRdb keeps only in-frame clones here, not all; method: immunoSEQ multiplex PCR. The sample lists 20,000 to 25,000 clones, 65% to 80% occurring once. CDR1 and CDR2 from the germline V gene are MGHRA and YSYEKL. The CDR3 has 16 residues. J gave up 0 bases and V 4 bases, and 4 bases lay outside the gene matches. The sample here was CD4+ or CD8+ T cells sorted from blood, taken in a trial of the OX40 agonist ivuxolimab. The chain carries TRBV4-1 and TRBJ1-1; 11 positions match TRBD1. The TCR sequence derives from an adult with an advanced solid tumor such as melanoma, head and neck, liver or kidney cancer. The CDR3 loop is CASSPGQGAMNTEAFF. DNA of the CDR3: TGCGCCAGCAGCCCTGGACAGGGGGCCATGAACACTGAAGCTTTCTTT.